This T cell receptor beta chain originates from a study of cytomegalovirus exposure and HLA in healthy donors. CDR1 LNHDA and CDR2 SQIVND come from the germline V gene (reference sequence). This CDR3 region has 17 residues. Trimming removed 7 bases from V and 2 bases from J; junction bases left unmatched: 14. Broader study findings: Earlier analysis looked at TCR beta V segments, and most were productive about 90% or about 30% of the time. In a later analysis, V- and J-gene trimming of beta chains associated with a DCLRE1C missense variant, replicated independently.

This clone was counted between two and nine times. Its antigen remains unidentified. The PCR used 60 Vbeta and 13 Jbeta primers. Profiling relied on immunoSEQ multiplex PCR, and the TCRdb table lists in-frame clones only, not all of them. The repertoire includes about 130,000 clones, around 80% of them detected once, and around 1.9% sits in the top ten. The origin of this receptor is a middle-aged woman in good health and CMV-seronegative. This chain uses TRBV19 with TRBJ1-2; 9 bases are shared with TRBD1. Sequenced input: PBMCs. CDR3 sequence: CASTVSAGQGQNYGYTF. CDR3 nucleotide sequence: TGTGCCAGTACCGTGTCGGCGGGACAGGGTCAGAACTATGGCTACACCTTC. The full variable domain, completed using reference TRBV19 and TRBJ1-2, is DGGITQSPKYLFRKEGQNVTLSCEQNLNHDAMYWYRQDPGQGLRLIYYSQIVNDFQKGDIAEGYSVSREKKESFPLTVTSAQKNPTAFYLCASTVSAGQGQNYGYTFGSGTRLTVV.